This T cell receptor (beta chain) emerged from a study of T cell repertoires in cytomegalovirus infection. Broader study findings: Ex vivo, HLA-C-restricted CMV-specific TCR beta clonotypes prevailed over the rest of the response.

Per germline, CDR1 SEHNR and CDR2 FQNEAQ (reference sequence). V was clipped by 4 bases and J by 4 bases, with 13 bases between them. The CDR3 extends over 15 amino acids. MiXCR, applied by TCRdb to the reads, yields one record per CDR3 protein. The profile shows about 770,000 distinct CDR3 sequences, almost 30% of them singletons. This clonotype was observed a few times. Its cognate antigen is unknown. This chain connects TRBV7-9 to TRBJ2-2, with a possible D match to TRBD1 (5 bases). Sequencing was performed on cultured CD8+ T cells from PBMCs, taken from culture after CMV antigen stimulation. The receptor was isolated from a human donor in good health (CMV status not recorded). Some clones in this sample may be carry-over from other donors' samples. Here the CDR3 reads CASSSQADSTGELFF. In DNA form, the CDR3 reads TGTGCCAGCAGCTCCCAAGCCGACAGCACCGGGGAGCTGTTTTTT.